The entry below gives a single T cell receptor (beta chain) sequence along with its context. Its antigen is still unknown. No much larger clone exists at a distance of one base, and base qualities are not known. The data stem from a study of cytomegalovirus exposure and HLA in healthy donors (dated by TCRdb to the late 2010s). Background for the entire study: According to a later analysis, one platform produced both the approximately 110 validation repertoires and the 670 or so repertoires of the first cohort. To predict cytomegalovirus infection status, the study brought together high-throughput TCR immunosequencing, statistical association of individual TCRs with disease status, and machine learning. Along with the approximately 700-subject first cohort, a separate validation cohort of over a hundred different subjects was used. The study aimed to test whether cataloging public T cell receptors could reveal signatures of past pathogen exposure. Overall results and qualifications from the work: The authors suggested that the approach could potentially be extended to other disease states and immunological phenotypes. While some public TCRs were present in many individuals, most TCR sequences turned up only very rarely across donors. The study listed 150 to 200 TCR beta chains as associated with cytomegalovirus. The validation cohort had no HLA typing available for a later analysis, so co-occurrence within that cohort was assessed over all 120 or so repertoires. A later analysis found that TCRs clustered in the first cohort also tended to co-occur in the 110 or so validation repertoires, with 90% to 95% of cluster scores above 0. A few of the identified cytomegalovirus-associated TCR beta chains were confirmed in vitro to be specific for cytomegalovirus antigens. The classifier was reported to diagnose cytomegalovirus status with high specificity and sensitivity in both the original cohort and the validation cohort.

V is shortened by 7 bases, J by 4 bases, and the region joining them spans 23 bases. Its CDR3 holds 16 amino acids, cysteine through phenylalanine. Only CDR3 DNA is held: 48 bases, read in frame from base 1. Via the germline V gene (reference sequence), CDR1 is SEHNR and CDR2 FQNEAQ. Preparation of the library involved the immunoSEQ multiplex PCR assay. Per the source publication's procedure: A statistical classification framework was built to diagnose cytomegalovirus status from the catalog of TCR beta chain sequences. What TCRdb holds here is the immuneACCESS table cut down to in-frame rearrangements. Part of the clones is not present; checked against another copy, under half of the missing clones reflect an unresolved V gene, and the others are unexplained. For V, J and clone size, that table is used; D and trimming come from the DNA. The sample table records about 79,000 clones; 93% of these occur just once. 3% to 4.5% of the sample belongs to the ten largest clones.

The donors were included in the validation cohort of 90 to 150 subjects, a group kept apart from the roughly 680-subject first cohort. The chain employs TRBV7-9 and TRBJ2-7, with TRBD2 tentatively as D gene (6 bases match). This TCR was sampled from a woman in her thirties in good health and CMV-seronegative. Sequencing was carried out using PBMCs. Here the CDR3 is given as CASTQNTGVRRYEQYF. The DNA sequence follows: TGTGCCAGCACCCAAAACACGGGGGTACGTAGGTACGAGCAGTACTTC. The CDR3 plus the reference TRBV7-9 and TRBJ2-7 genes for the other parts give the full variable domain: DTGVSQNPRHKITKRGQNVTFRCDPISEHNRLYWYRQTLGQGPEFLTYFQNEAQLEKSRLLSDRFSAERPKGSFSTLEIQRTEQGDSAMYLCASTQNTGVRRYEQYFGPGTRLTVT.